This T cell receptor beta chain stems from a study of T cell responses to AZD1222 COVID-19 vaccine (dated by TCRdb to about 2021). Looking at the study overall: AZD1222 recipients given second doses at about 4 weeks or at about 12 weeks were pooled, since spike-specific TCR depth and breadth were not found to differ between the two schedules. A total of just over 230 trial participants underwent TCR sequencing, of whom some 210 received two doses of AZD1222 and about 25 received two doses of the MenACWY control vaccine. Trial participants were enrolled into age subgroups of 18-55, 56-69 and 70-plus years, which contained about 150, 28 and 57 TCR-sequenced participants, respectively. General conclusions and limits of the study: The whole spike protein was spanned by vaccine-associated CD4 TCRs, and dominant responses were seen in regions 160-218 and 743-854. Conclusions about previously exposed vaccinees were limited because only six or seven AZD1222 recipients were SARS-CoV-2 seropositive at baseline. Reportedly, close to half of the unique spike-specific TCRs recognized epitopes lying outside the regions that are mutated in the B.1.351 and B.1.1.7 variants. Because no day 14 peak-response samples were available, the repertoires could be characterized only after the peak T cell response. Most participants were white British and females outnumbered males, and the authors suggested that clonal diversity may have been underestimated. After two AZD1222 doses, both the breadth and the depth of spike-specific TCRs were significantly higher than at day 0 and than in MenACWY recipients. In the small 56-69-year group, the increase in depth fell short of significance, most likely because of low power.

The meaning of the sample's time point label: baseline before first vaccination. Vaccinee samples were obtained from the UK trials COV001 and COV002, which included a single-blind randomized controlled phase 2/3 trial of AZD1222 (ChAdOx1 nCoV-19) in healthy adults. For TCRbeta chain sequencing, PBMC samples were collected from trial participants at day 0 and at day 28 after the second dose. Relative to germline, V is missing 4 bases and J is missing 0 bases, with 3 bases of the junction outside any gene match. From cysteine to phenylalanine, the CDR3 is 14 amino acids long. Of the read, only the CDR3 DNA is kept; its 42 bases are in frame from base 1. CDR1 and CDR2 (SGHRS, YFSETQ) derive from the germline V gene. The CDR3 regions of human TCRbeta chains were analyzed by immunosequencing. Processing in the source paper ran as follows. Repertoire TCRs were checked for matches against a reference library of SARS-CoV-2-specific TCRs that had been generated using the MIRA antigen-specificity platform. Breadth was defined as the fraction of unique TCRs that were SARS-CoV-2-associated, and depth was defined as the fraction of total T cells that were SARS-CoV-2-associated. Using the MIRA data, every spike-specific TCR was mapped to the spike region that the TCR reacted to and assigned to either a CD4 or a CD8 class. Log10-transformed breadth and depth values were compared by one-way ANOVA with Sidak's multiple comparisons tests. In TCRdb, the immuneACCESS table is reduced to in-frame sequences with V and J assigned. These tables do not hold every clone; where another copy was compared, an unresolved V gene accounts for under half, and the others remain unexplained. D and trimming come from the DNA, and the V and J calls and clone size come from that table. The sample includes more than 95,000 clones, with roughly 92% observed a single time. Of the sample, approximately 5% is held by the ten largest clones.

About this clone itself: No cognate antigen has been identified for it. The sample holds no much larger clone one base away, and base qualities are not on file.

This TCR was recovered from an adult in good health. The chain is assembled from TRBV5-1 and TRBJ2-5; a stretch of 7 junction bases matches TRBD1. The sample in question was peripheral blood, obtained on day 0 of AZD1222 vaccination. At the DNA level, the sequence is TGCGCCAGCAGCGTGGACAGGAACCAAGAGACCCAGTACTTC. It translates as CASSVDRNQETQYF.